This T cell receptor (beta chain) was recovered during a study of radiotherapy plus CTLA-4 blockade in lung cancer. The method was immunoSEQ multiplex PCR; TCRdb's version includes in-frame clones alone and lacks a portion of them. There are 71,000 or so clones in the sample; about 87% occur only once, and around 0.8% lies in the top ten. The germline V gene encodes CDR1 SEHNR and CDR2 FQNEAQ (reference sequence). The V end lost 5 bases, the J end lost 6 bases, and 10 bases lay between the germline ends. CDR3 length equals 12 residues. The rearrangement links TRBV7-9 to TRBJ1-1; D gene unclear. The sequencing here drew on peripheral blood, taken from a patient treated with radiotherapy plus ipilimumab. This sequence originates from a human donor with non-small cell lung cancer who had stable disease on radiotherapy plus ipilimumab. For the CDR3, the DNA is TGTGCCAGCAGCGTCCGGGGTCCTGAAGCTTTCTTT. This translates into CASSVRGPEAFF.